These T cell receptor beta chains were read from a single sample in a study of blood T cells in healthy people across ages. TCRdb reanalysed the 5' RACE reads using MiXCR and keeps one entry per CDR3 protein. Of about 500,000 distinct CDR3 sequences detected, 24% appear once; the ten largest clones hold around 10%. These data are also associated with another study on T cells of mothers and their children.

Material: blood. These receptors were taken from a boy between 10 and 17 years old in good health. Each CDR3 is given without its conserved first and last residue.

v_gene: TRBV7-3
j_gene: TRBJ1-5
CDR3aa: ASSPGINQPQH

v_gene: TRBV20-1
j_gene: TRBJ2-7
CDR3aa: SAPGEQY

v_gene: TRBV7-9
j_gene: TRBJ2-3
CDR3aa: ASSFSRGRADTQY

v_gene: TRBV7-8
j_gene: TRBJ2-1
CDR3aa: ASSLAGQVQSNEQF

v_gene: TRBV6-2/TRBV6-3
j_gene: TRBJ2-5
CDR3aa: ASRSWGQNQETQY

v_gene: TRBV10-2
j_gene: TRBJ2-5
CDR3aa: ASSDPTSGLEETQY

v_gene: TRBV15
j_gene: TRBJ2-5
CDR3aa: ATSRAGEETQY

v_gene: TRBV2
j_gene: TRBJ1-1
CDR3aa: ASSEGWGTEAF

v_gene: TRBV2
j_gene: TRBJ2-2
CDR3aa: ASPREGTGELF

v_gene: TRBV2
j_gene: TRBJ2-3
CDR3aa: ASKLAGGSDTQY

v_gene: TRBV12-3/TRBV12-4
j_gene: TRBJ1-4
CDR3aa: ASSLWGGDEKLF

v_gene: TRBV29-1
j_gene: TRBJ2-7
CDR3aa: SVRTGLGSYEQY

v_gene: TRBV12-3/TRBV12-4
j_gene: TRBJ2-1
CDR3aa: ASSPSWELYNEQF

v_gene: TRBV27
j_gene: TRBJ1-5
CDR3aa: ASSSRGQGADQPQH

v_gene: TRBV12-3/TRBV12-4
j_gene: TRBJ2-7
CDR3aa: ASSPGRDDEQY

v_gene: TRBV3-1
j_gene: TRBJ1-1
CDR3aa: ASSQDRAGGAF

v_gene: TRBV27
j_gene: TRBJ1-2
CDR3aa: ASSLSAANYGYT

v_gene: TRBV12-5
j_gene: TRBJ2-2
CDR3aa: ASGLVGRPGELF

v_gene: TRBV14
j_gene: TRBJ1-4
CDR3aa: ASSPTGIPEKLF

v_gene: TRBV12-3/TRBV12-4
j_gene: TRBJ2-5
CDR3aa: ASSLALTPWY

v_gene: TRBV14
j_gene: TRBJ2-7
CDR3aa: ASSQVVYEQY

v_gene: TRBV28
j_gene: TRBJ2-2
CDR3aa: AAGRATGELF

v_gene: TRBV6-1
j_gene: TRBJ1-6
CDR3aa: ASSPQYGWGSPQPLH

v_gene: TRBV20-1
j_gene: TRBJ2-5
CDR3aa: SARDSKRGGVEQY

v_gene: TRBV7-9
j_gene: TRBJ2-2
CDR3aa: ASSLLGGTNTGELF

v_gene: TRBV10-3
j_gene: TRBJ2-5
CDR3aa: AVKGPLGGETQY

v_gene: TRBV3-1
j_gene: TRBJ1-1
CDR3aa: ASSQEYNGDRGPEAF

v_gene: TRBV7-2
j_gene: TRBJ2-1
CDR3aa: ASSTRQGGYNEQF

v_gene: TRBV6-4
j_gene: TRBJ2-7
CDR3aa: ASSVRGQHKEGSYEQY

v_gene: TRBV7-9
j_gene: TRBJ2-2
CDR3aa: ASSQGQGAVTGELF

v_gene: TRBV20-1
j_gene: TRBJ1-1
CDR3aa: SSRAGNEAF

v_gene: TRBV19
j_gene: TRBJ2-2
CDR3aa: ASSILAENTGELF